This record looks at one T cell receptor beta chain sequence and its context. Profiling relied on immunoSEQ multiplex PCR, and the TCRdb table lists in-frame clones only, not all of them. This table holds about 58,000 clones, 88% found once. These data come from a study of OX40 agonist ivuxolimab in advanced cancers. Turning to the study itself: Prior anti-PD-1, anti-PD-L1 or anti-CTLA-4 therapy did not bar entry, and 30% to 40% had some.

Germline V gene lookup returns CDR1 MNHEY and CDR2 SVGAGI. J gave up 4 bases and V 4 bases, and 3 bases lay outside the gene matches. CDR3 length: 14 amino acids. Sequenced material: CD4+ or CD8+ T cells sorted from blood, taken in a trial of the OX40 agonist ivuxolimab. This TCR was sampled from an adult with an advanced solid tumor such as melanoma, head and neck, liver or kidney cancer. V usage is TRBV6-5 and J usage is TRBJ2-2; 7 positions match TRBD1. In nucleotides, the CDR3 is TGTGCCAGCAGTTCCGGGACAGCCACCGGGGAGCTGTTTTTT. This codes for CASSSGTATGELFF.